This is a list of T cell receptor beta chains from one sample in a study of blood T cell repertoires in COVID-19. TCRdb's copy holds only in-frame clones and misses some; the assay was immunoSEQ multiplex PCR. The sample consists of about 150,000 clones, approximately 80% of them appearing once. The source material was peripheral blood. All receptors come from a woman aged 80 or over with acute or convalescent COVID-19. The CDR3 runs from the conserved cysteine through the conserved F or W. The D gene is left open where the match is weak. A row's size may be missing; if present it is once, few, many or a size class.

abundance	d_gene	v_gene	j_gene	CDR3aa	CDR3nt
-	TRBD1	TRBV27	TRBJ2-7	CASSPYRGSYEQYF	TGTGCCAGCAGTCCTTACAGGGGGTCCTACGAGCAGTACTTC
-	TRBD1	TRBV13	TRBJ2-2	CASSLLTGGKDTGELFF	TGTGCCAGCAGCCTACTCACAGGGGGCAAGGACACCGGGGAGCTGTTTTTT
-	TRBD1	TRBV6-1	TRBJ1-4	CASSEDPGGGYAPGPNEKLFF	TGTGCCAGCAGTGAAGATCCAGGGGGCGGCTACGCTCCAGGGCCTAATGAAAAACTGTTTTTT
-	TRBD1	TRBV5-1	TRBJ1-1	CASGQGPNTEAFF	TGCGCCAGCGGACAGGGCCCGAACACTGAAGCTTTCTTT
-	TRBD2	TRBV2	TRBJ2-4	CASSAGRGNIQYF	TGTGCCAGCAGTGCAGGGAGGGGAAACATTCAGTACTTC
-	-	TRBV6-5	TRBJ2-7	CASSYRQDPYEQYF	TGTGCCAGCAGTTACCGACAGGATCCCTACGAGCAGTACTTC
-	-	TRBV29-1	TRBJ1-3	CSVEDQFGEAGNTIYF	TGCAGCGTTGAAGATCAATTCGGGGAGGCGGGAAACACCATATATTTT
-	-	TRBV7-9	TRBJ2-1	CASSQAERDNEQFF	TGTGCCAGCAGCCAAGCTGAGAGGGACAATGAGCAGTTCTTC
-	-	TRBV6-1	TRBJ1-3	CASSGSQGRDRNTIYF	TGTGCCAGCAGTGGTAGCCAGGGGAGAGATAGAAACACCATATATTTT
few	TRBD2	TRBV10-1	TRBJ2-7	CASSEGSSGNEQYF	TGCGCCAGCAGTGAGGGGAGCAGCGGGAACGAGCAGTACTTC
-	-	TRBV6-1	TRBJ2-1	CASSEGGRYEYHEQFF	TGTGCCAGCAGTGAAGGTGGCAGGTACGAATACCATGAGCAGTTCTTC
-	-	TRBV7-9	TRBJ2-1	CASSPHRSGYGSYNEQFF	TGTGCCAGCAGCCCCCACCGGTCGGGGTACGGCTCCTACAATGAGCAGTTCTTC
-	-	TRBV3-1/TRBV3-2	TRBJ2-7	CASSPDSGHLYEQYF	TGTGCCAGCAGCCCGGACTCGGGACACCTGTACGAGCAGTACTTC
once	-	TRBV19	TRBJ2-4	CASSGQGADIQYF	TGTGCCAGTAGTGGCCAGGGCGCTGACATTCAGTACTTC
few	TRBD1	TRBV5-6	TRBJ1-5	CASSPAGTGGFNQPQHF	TGTGCCAGCAGCCCCGCCGGGACAGGGGGTTTCAATCAGCCCCAGCATTTT
-	-	TRBV19	TRBJ1-2	CASSATGLRGYTF	TGTGCCAGTAGCGCCACAGGGTTAAGGGGCTACACCTTC
-	-	TRBV5-1	TRBJ1-5	CASSLDFAGGRLVNQPQHF	TGCGCCAGCAGCTTGGATTTCGCGGGTGGCAGGCTGGTCAATCAGCCCCAGCATTTT
-	-	TRBV7-2	TRBJ1-1	CASSKPPGEAFF	TGTGCCAGCAGCAAACCGCCAGGTGAAGCTTTCTTT
-	-	TRBV3-1/TRBV3-2	TRBJ1-5	CASSQDLVQPQHF	TGTGCCAGCAGCCAAGATTTAGTACAGCCCCAGCATTTT
-	TRBD1	TRBV4-2	TRBJ1-5	CASSQDLQGGWSNQPQHF	TGTGCCAGCAGCCAAGATCTTCAGGGGGGCTGGAGCAATCAGCCCCAGCATTTT
-	-	TRBV2	TRBJ1-5	CASSELRSNQPQHF	TGTGCCAGCAGTGAACTCCGGAGCAATCAGCCCCAGCATTTT
few	-	TRBV7-2	TRBJ2-5	CASSHQLGSGETQYF	TGTGCCAGCAGCCATCAATTGGGGAGTGGGGAGACCCAGTACTTC
-	TRBD2	TRBV3-1/TRBV3-2	TRBJ2-3	CASSQGTIGGVDTQYF	TGTGCCAGCAGCCAAGGGACGATCGGGGGGGTGGATACGCAGTATTTT
-	TRBD1	TRBV6-5	TRBJ2-1	CASSPRTGGGTEQFF	TGTGCCAGCAGCCCCCGGACAGGGGGGGGGACTGAGCAGTTCTTC
-	-	TRBV27	TRBJ2-6	CASSLGAYSGANVLTF	TGTGCCAGCAGTTTGGGGGCCTACTCTGGGGCCAACGTCCTGACTTTC
-	-	TRBV19	TRBJ2-5	CASTLTPRGGGQETQYF	TGTGCCAGTACCCTAACCCCAAGGGGGGGTGGGCAAGAGACCCAGTACTTC
-	-	TRBV6-5	TRBJ2-4	CASSYSTRLAKNIQYF	TGTGCCAGCAGTTACTCGACCAGGCTAGCCAAAAACATTCAGTACTTC
-	-	TRBV7-3	TRBJ1-1	CASSFSQDTEAFF	TGTGCCAGCAGCTTTTCCCAGGACACTGAAGCTTTCTTT